The source of this TCR beta chain is a study of blood T cell repertoires in COVID-19. Study background: Acute and convalescent COVID-19 specimens originated in the United States, Italy and Spain. PBMCs, B-cell-depleted T cells, or T cells provided the cDNA or gDNA that made up the material.

Authors' data handling: How many nucleated cells were present was estimated from reference gene primer amplification. Using immunoSEQ multiplex PCR, the repertoire was profiled, and TCRdb retains in-frame clones only, with some absent. V and J calls plus clone size are reproduced from that table; the DNA served to infer D and trimming. The sample records around 77,000 clones, roughly 90% being singletons. This clone appeared a single time. Germline V lookup: CDR1 ENHRY, CDR2 SYGVKD. The CDR3 spans 17 residues. V shed 0 bases, J shed 5 bases, and the junction held 6 bases outside the gene matches. The J gene is TRBJ2-4, the V gene TRBV10-3, with 11 nucleotides matching TRBD2. Sequenced material: peripheral blood. This sequence was found in a woman of 80 years or more with active or convalescent COVID-19. CDR3 DNA sequence: TGTGCCATCAGTGAGTCGATAGCGGGGGGGAGTGAAAACATTCAGTACTTC. It codes for CAISESIAGGSENIQYF.